The source of this T cell receptor beta chain is a study of cytomegalovirus exposure and HLA in healthy donors. PCR employed 60 Vbeta and 13 Jbeta primers. Measured with immunoSEQ multiplex PCR; TCRdb has only the in-frame clones, and not every one. The sample carries around 100,000 clones, about 68% recorded once. Between the trimmed V and J ends, which lost 8 bases and 3 bases, there was a span of 13 bases. Per germline, CDR1 SQVTM and CDR2 ANQGSEA. The length of the CDR3 is 12 residues. Concerning this clone itself: Its antigen remains unknown.

Study-wide points: The listing of 150 or so TCR beta chains classed them as cytomegalovirus-associated. CMV serostatus alone was available as immune exposure information.

Sequenced sample: PBMCs. This rearrangement joins TRBV29-1 to TRBJ1-1; D not certain. The sequence was collected from a male donor in good health and CMV-seropositive. The CDR3, as DNA: TGCAGCTCCGAAGGCGGGGACACTGAAGCTTTCTTT. Amino acids: CSSEGGDTEAFF.